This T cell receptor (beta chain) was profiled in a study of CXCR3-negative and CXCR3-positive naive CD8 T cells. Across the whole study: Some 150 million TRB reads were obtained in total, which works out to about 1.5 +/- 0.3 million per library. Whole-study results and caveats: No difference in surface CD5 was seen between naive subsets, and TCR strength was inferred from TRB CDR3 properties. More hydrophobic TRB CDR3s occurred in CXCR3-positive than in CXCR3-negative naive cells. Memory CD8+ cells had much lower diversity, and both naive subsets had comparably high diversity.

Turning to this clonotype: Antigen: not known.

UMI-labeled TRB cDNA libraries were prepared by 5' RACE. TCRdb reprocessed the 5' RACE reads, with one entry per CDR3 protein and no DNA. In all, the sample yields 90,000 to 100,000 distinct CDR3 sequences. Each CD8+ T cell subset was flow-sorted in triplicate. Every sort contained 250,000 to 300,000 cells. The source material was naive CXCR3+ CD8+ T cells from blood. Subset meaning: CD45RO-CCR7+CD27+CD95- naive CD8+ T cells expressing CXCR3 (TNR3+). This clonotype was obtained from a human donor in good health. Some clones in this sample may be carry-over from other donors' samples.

CDR3 in amino acids: CASSFVKSSYNEQFF. V and J are TRBV12-3 or TRBV12-4 and TRBJ2-1. The CDR3 has 15 residues.